This T cell receptor beta chain was retrieved from a study of blood T cell repertoires in COVID-19. The overall study: From the United States, Italy and Spain came samples of acute and convalescent COVID-19. PBMCs, B-cell-depleted T cells, or T cells were the source of the cDNA or gDNA that made up the material.

Germline CDR1 and CDR2: KGHSH and LQKENI. The CDR3 runs 14 residues. The V gene end was trimmed by 3 bases and the J gene end by 8 bases; junction bases not matched to a gene: 5. Original handling: By means of reference gene primer amplification, nucleated cell counts were estimated. Sequencing used immunoSEQ multiplex PCR; TCRdb keeps in-frame clones, though not all of them. That table supplies the V and J calls and clone size; D and trimming were determined from the DNA. The sample lists tens of thousands of clones, 85% to 95% occurring once. The clonotype was recovered from a woman between 55 and 75 years old with active COVID-19. Sequencing was done on a sample of peripheral blood. This chain joins TRBV18 and TRBJ2-1; TRBD2 aligns across 9 bases. DNA for the CDR3: TGTGCCAGCTCACCTGGCGGGAGGGCCGATGAGCAGTTCTTC. The encoded protein is CASSPGGRADEQFF.